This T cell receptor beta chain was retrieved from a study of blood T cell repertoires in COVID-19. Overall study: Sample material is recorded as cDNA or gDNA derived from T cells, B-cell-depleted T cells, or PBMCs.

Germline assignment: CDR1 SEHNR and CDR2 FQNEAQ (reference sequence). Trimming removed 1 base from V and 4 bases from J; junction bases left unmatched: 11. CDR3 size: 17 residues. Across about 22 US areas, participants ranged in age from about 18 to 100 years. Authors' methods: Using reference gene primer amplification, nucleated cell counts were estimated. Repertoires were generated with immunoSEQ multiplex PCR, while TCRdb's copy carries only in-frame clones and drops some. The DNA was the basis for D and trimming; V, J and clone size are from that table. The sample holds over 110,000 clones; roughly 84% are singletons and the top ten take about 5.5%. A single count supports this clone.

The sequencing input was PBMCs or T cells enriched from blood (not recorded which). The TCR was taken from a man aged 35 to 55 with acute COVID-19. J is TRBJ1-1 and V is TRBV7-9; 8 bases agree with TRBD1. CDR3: CASSLGQGAFRSTEAFF. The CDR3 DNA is TGTGCCAGCAGCTTAGGGCAGGGGGCGTTTAGAAGCACTGAAGCTTTCTTT.